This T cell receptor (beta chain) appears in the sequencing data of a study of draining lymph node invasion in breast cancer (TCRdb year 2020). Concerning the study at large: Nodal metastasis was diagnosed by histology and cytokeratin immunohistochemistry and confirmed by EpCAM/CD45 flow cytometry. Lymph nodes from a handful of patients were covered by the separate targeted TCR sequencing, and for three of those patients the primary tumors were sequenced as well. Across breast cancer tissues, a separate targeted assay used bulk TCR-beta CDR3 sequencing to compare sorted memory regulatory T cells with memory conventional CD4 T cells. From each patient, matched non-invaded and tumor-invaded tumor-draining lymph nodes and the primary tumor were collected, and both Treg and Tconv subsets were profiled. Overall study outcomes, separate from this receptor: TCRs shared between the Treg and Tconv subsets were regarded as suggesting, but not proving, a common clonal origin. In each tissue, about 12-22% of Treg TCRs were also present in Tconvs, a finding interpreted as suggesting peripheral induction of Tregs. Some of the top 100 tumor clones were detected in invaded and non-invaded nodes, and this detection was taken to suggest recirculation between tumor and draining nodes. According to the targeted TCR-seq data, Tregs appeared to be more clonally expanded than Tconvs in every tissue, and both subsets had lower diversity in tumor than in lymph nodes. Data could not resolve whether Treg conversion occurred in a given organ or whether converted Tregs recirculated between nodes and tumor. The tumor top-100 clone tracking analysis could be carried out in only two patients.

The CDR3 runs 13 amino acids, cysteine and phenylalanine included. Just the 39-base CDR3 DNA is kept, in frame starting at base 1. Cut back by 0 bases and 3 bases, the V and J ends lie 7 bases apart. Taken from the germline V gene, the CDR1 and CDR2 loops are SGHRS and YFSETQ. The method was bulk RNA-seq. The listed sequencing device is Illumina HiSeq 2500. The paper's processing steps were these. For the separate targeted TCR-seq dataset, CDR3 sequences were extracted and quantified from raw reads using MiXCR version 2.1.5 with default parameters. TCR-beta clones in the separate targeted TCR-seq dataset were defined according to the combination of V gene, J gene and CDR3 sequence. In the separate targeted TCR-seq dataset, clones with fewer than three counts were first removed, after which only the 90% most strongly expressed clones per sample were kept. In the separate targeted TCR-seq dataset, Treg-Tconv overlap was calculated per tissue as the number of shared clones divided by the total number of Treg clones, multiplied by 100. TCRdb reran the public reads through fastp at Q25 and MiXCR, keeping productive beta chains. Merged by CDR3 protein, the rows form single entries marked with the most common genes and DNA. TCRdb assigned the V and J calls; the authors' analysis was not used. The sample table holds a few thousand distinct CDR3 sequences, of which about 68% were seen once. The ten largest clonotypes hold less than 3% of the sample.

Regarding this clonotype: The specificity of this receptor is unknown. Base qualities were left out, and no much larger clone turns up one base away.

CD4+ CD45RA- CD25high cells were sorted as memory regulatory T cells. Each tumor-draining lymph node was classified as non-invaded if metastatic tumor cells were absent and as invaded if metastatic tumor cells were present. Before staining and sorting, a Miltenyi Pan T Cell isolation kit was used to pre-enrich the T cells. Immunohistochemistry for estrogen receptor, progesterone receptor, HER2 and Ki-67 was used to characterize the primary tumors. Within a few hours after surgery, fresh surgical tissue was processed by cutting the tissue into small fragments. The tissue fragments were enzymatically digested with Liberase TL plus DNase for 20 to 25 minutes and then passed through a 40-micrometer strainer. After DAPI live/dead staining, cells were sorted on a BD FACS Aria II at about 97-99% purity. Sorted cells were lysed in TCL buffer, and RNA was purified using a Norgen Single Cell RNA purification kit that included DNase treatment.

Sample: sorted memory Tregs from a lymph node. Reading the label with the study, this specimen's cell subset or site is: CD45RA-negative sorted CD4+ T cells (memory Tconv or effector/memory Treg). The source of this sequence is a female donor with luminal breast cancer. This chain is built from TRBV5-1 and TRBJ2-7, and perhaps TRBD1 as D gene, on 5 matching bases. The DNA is TGCGCCAGCAGCTTGGGACAGCTCTACGAGCAGTACTTC. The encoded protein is CASSLGQLYEQYF.